One sample yielded the 16 T cell receptor beta chains listed below, sequenced in a study of blood T cell repertoires in COVID-19. Data came from immunoSEQ multiplex PCR; TCRdb stores just in-frame clones and leaves some out. The data contain some 96,000 clones, less than 90% of them singletons. The sample taken for sequencing was peripheral blood. Receptor source: a man older than 75 with acute or convalescent COVID-19.

The chain joins TRBV12-3 or TRBV12-4 to TRBJ1-1, with no clear D. Trimming took 3 bases from V and 7 from J, leaving 12 bases between them. The CDR3 is made up of 13 amino acids. The CDR3 bases are TGTGCCAGCAGTTTTAGGAGGGCCGGTGAAGCTTTCTTT. Protein: CASSFRRAGEAFF.

This clone was found a few times. The gene calls are TRBV15 and TRBJ1-1; possible D gene TRBD1, 5 bases. Trimming removed 9 bases from V and 1 base from J, with 9 bases in between. CDR1 is LNHNV, CDR2 YYDKDF, per germline (reference sequence). The CDR3 contains 12 residues. Written as DNA, the CDR3 is TGTGCCACAGGACATTCGAACACTGAAGCTTTCTTT. This codes for CATGHSNTEAFF.

The V call is TRBV11-3, the J call TRBJ2-5; 8 nucleotides agree with TRBD2. Trimming removed 8 bases from V and 2 bases from J; junction bases left unmatched: 7. Germline V lookup: CDR1 SGHNT, CDR2 YENEEA. The CDR3 length is 14 residues. In nucleotides, the CDR3 is TGTGCCAGCCGATGGGGACTAGGGCAAGAGACCCAGTACTTC. Protein product: CASRWGLGQETQYF.

A note on this clone: The junction departs from the called germline gene at one end, perhaps through a read error. The chain uses TRBV24-1 and TRBJ2-2; D is unresolved. This CDR3 is 14 amino acids long. Germline V gene sequence: CDR1 KGHDR, CDR2 SFDVKD. In nucleotides, the CDR3 is TGTGCCACCAATTATGGAGATAACACCGAGGAGCTGTTTTTT. This gives the protein CATNYGDNTEELFF.

This chain joins TRBV12-3 or TRBV12-4 and TRBJ1-5; no firm D call. CDR3 length: 13 residues. The ends were cut back, 1 base at V and 6 bases at J, with 7 bases in the middle. The chain's CDR3 is CASSLGGGQPQHF. The DNA of the CDR3 is TGTGCCAGCAGTTTAGGAGGAGGTCAGCCCCAGCATTTT.

This chain uses TRBV29-1 with TRBJ2-1; 10 bases are a match to TRBD1. The J segment lost 3 bases and the V segment lost 7 bases, leaving 3 bases of the junction unmatched. The CDR3 contains 13 residues. Germline CDR1 and CDR2: SQVTM and ANQGSEA. This CDR3 is CSGRDRGYNEQFF. In nucleotides, the CDR3 is TGCAGCGGCCGGGACAGGGGCTACAATGAGCAGTTCTTC.

This chain links TRBV2 with TRBJ2-1; 9 bases map to TRBD2. V trimming: 2 bases; J trimming: 1 base; junction bases outside the gene matches: 3. This CDR3 has 16 residues. Germline CDR1 SNHLY, CDR2 FYNNEI. The CDR3 loop is CASSERLAGSYNEQFF. The CDR3 DNA sequence: TGTGCCAGCAGTGAAAGGCTAGCGGGATCCTACAATGAGCAGTTCTTC.

The chain carries TRBV29-1 and TRBJ2-1, with D hard to call. CDR3 length equals 13 residues. CDR1 SQVTM and CDR2 ANQGSEA come from the germline V gene. Trimming left V 4 bases short and J 0 bases short, with 7 bases between. The CDR3 protein is CSVGEPSYNEQFF. CDR3 DNA: TGCAGCGTTGGCGAGCCCTCCTACAATGAGCAGTTCTTC.

V gene TRBV9 combines with J gene TRBJ2-1; D not certain. CDR3 size: 15 residues. CDR1 is SGDLS and CDR2 is YYNGEE in the germline V gene. V gave up 4 bases and J gave up 3 bases, with 14 bases separating them. The CDR3 DNA reads TGTGCCAGCAGCCCAGTTCAGAGCGTCTACAATGAGCAGTTCTTC. Its translation: CASSPVQSVYNEQFF.

This chain links TRBV7-8 with TRBJ1-4; the D is unclear. The V end lost 4 bases, the J end lost 1 base, and 16 bases lay between the germline ends. The germline CDR1 and CDR2 sequences are SGHVS and FQNEAQ. The CDR3 loop spans 17 amino acids. The CDR3 coding sequence is TGTGCCAGCAGCTCTGGGAGCCCCGTTCAAACTAATGAAAAACTGTTTTTT. It yields the protein CASSSGSPVQTNEKLFF.

The chain couples TRBV9 to TRBJ2-1; TRBD1 is a possible D gene (6 bases). The CDR3 covers 17 residues. The ends were cut back, 0 bases at V and 2 bases at J, with 15 bases in the middle. The germline V gene encodes CDR1 SGDLS and CDR2 YYNGEE. CDR3 sequence reads: CASSVGGSRGTYNEQFF. Written as DNA, the CDR3 is TGTGCCAGCAGCGTAGGGGGATCCAGGGGAACCTACAATGAGCAGTTCTTC.

The table lists this clone with a few counts. The chain combines TRBV28 with TRBJ1-2, with 7 bases matching TRBD1. J lost 4 bases, V lost 6 bases, and 5 bases had no gene match. In germline, CDR1 is MDHEN, CDR2 SYDVKM. This CDR3 has 13 residues. The CDR3 bases are TGTGCCAGCAGGGCGGGGACAGCCTATGGCTACACCTTC. Protein product: CASRAGTAYGYTF.

The V gene is TRBV5-1, the J gene TRBJ1-4; perhaps TRBD1 as D (5 bases). CDR1 SGHRS and CDR2 YFSETQ come from the germline V gene. The ends were cut back, 0 bases at V and 4 bases at J, with 10 bases in the middle. This CDR3 has 15 amino acids. CDR3 residues: CASSLGWTLNEKLFF. For the CDR3, the DNA is TGCGCCAGCAGCTTGGGATGGACACTTAATGAAAAACTGTTTTTT.

V and J are TRBV6-2 or TRBV6-3 and TRBJ2-2; 7 bases match TRBD2. V was clipped by 6 bases and J by 3 bases; unmatched bases: 16. The CDR3 covers 18 residues. Germline-derived CDR1 and CDR2 are MNHEY and SVGEGT. The CDR3 loop reads CASSPTVGVGRYTGELFF. CDR3 in DNA: TGTGCCAGCAGCCCCACGGTGGGGGTCGGGAGGTACACCGGGGAGCTGTTTTTT.

Here the CDR3 reads CASSAWTGAGYEQYF. CDR3 DNA: TGTGCCAGCAGCGCGTGGACAGGGGCTGGGTACGAGCAGTACTTC. The chain combines TRBV7-9 with TRBJ2-7; 9 bases agree with TRBD1. V lost 5 bases, J lost 4 bases, and 9 bases stayed unmatched. CDR3 length: 15 residues. Germline values: CDR1 SEHNR, CDR2 FQNEAQ (reference sequence).

The chain combines TRBV15 with TRBJ2-3; 9 nucleotides align to TRBD2. Germline values: CDR1 LNHNV, CDR2 YYDKDF (reference sequence). This CDR3 is 17 amino acids long. Trimming removed 2 bases from V and 0 bases from J; junction bases left unmatched: 6. The CDR3 is CATSRPLTSGSTDTQYF. The CDR3 region has the DNA TGTGCCACCAGCAGACCGCTTACTAGCGGGAGCACAGATACGCAGTATTTT.